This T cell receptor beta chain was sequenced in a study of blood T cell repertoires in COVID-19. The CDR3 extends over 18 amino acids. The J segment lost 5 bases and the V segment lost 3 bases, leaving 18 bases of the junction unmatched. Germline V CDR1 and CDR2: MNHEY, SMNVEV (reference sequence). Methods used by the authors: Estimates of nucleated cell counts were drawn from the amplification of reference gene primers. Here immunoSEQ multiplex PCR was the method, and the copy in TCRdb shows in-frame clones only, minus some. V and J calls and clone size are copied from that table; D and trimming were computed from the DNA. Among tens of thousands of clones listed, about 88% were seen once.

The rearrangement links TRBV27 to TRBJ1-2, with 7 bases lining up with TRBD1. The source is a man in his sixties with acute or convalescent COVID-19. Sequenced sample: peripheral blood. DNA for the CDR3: TGTGCCAGCAGTTTCTCTTCCGGGACAGCCGAGATGGGGTATGGCTACACCTTC. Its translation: CASSFSSGTAEMGYGYTF.